This TCR beta chain comes out of a study of cytomegalovirus exposure and HLA in healthy donors. The CDR3 extends over 15 amino acids. Per germline, CDR1 SGDLS and CDR2 YYNGEE. Trimming stripped 4 bases from V and 2 bases from J, with 15 bases between. PCR primers comprised 60 Vbeta and 13 Jbeta primers. The table came from immunoSEQ multiplex PCR; TCRdb's copy has only in-frame clones and leaves some out. The sample lists some 140,000 clones; 75% to 90% were seen once. In regard to this clone: Its specificity is not known.

Findings of the study overall: Across donors, most TCRs were seen rarely, yet some public ones were widespread. Certain sequence variants were highly shared and formed a cluster, and this cluster was likely a sequencing artifact.

The sequence came from a woman in her thirties in good health and CMV-seropositive. The sample consisted of PBMCs. The chain uses TRBV9 and TRBJ2-5; a weak D match, TRBD1 (6 bases). The CDR3 nucleotides read TGTGCCAGCAGCCGGGACACGACCCAACAAGAGACCCAGTACTTC. It yields the protein CASSRDTTQQETQYF.